These 32 T cell receptor beta chains share one sample of origin, sequenced in a study of OX40 agonist ivuxolimab in advanced cancers. Sequencing was performed with immunoSEQ multiplex PCR; in TCRdb, only in-frame clones are kept and a portion is missing. Among about 69,000 clones listed, 80% to 95% were seen once. Here the sequenced sample was CD4+ or CD8+ T cells sorted from blood, taken in a trial of the OX40 agonist ivuxolimab. The source of these receptors is an adult with an advanced solid tumor such as melanoma, head and neck, liver or kidney cancer.

V is TRBV6-1 and J is TRBJ1-4; TRBD1 might be the D (6 bases). This CDR3 comprises 13 residues. The germline V and J ends were trimmed by 4 bases and 6 bases, with 9 bases remaining between them. The germline CDR1 and CDR2 sequences are MNHNS and SASEGT. DNA for the CDR3: TGTGCCAGCAGTGGGACAGCATATGAAAAACTGTTTTTT. Translated, it gives CASSGTAYEKLFF.

This chain uses TRBV5-1 with TRBJ2-1; D remains unclear. Per germline, CDR1 SGHRS and CDR2 YFSETQ. The CDR3 is 15 residues long. The V gene lost 1 base and the J gene lost 9 bases, with 17 bases spanning the gap. CDR3 sequence (DNA): TGCGCCAGCAGCTTGAGCCAAGGCCCACTTGGTGAGCAGTTCTTC. Residues: CASSLSQGPLGEQFF.

V and J are TRBV19 and TRBJ1-5; D not certain. V gave up 6 bases and J gave up 2 bases, with 11 bases separating them. The CDR3 consists of 14 residues. Germline V gene sequence: CDR1 LNHDA, CDR2 SQIVND (reference sequence). CDR3 in DNA: TGTGCCAGTAGGAGGACTGCTGGCAATCAGCCCCAGCATTTT. Amino acid sequence: CASRRTAGNQPQHF. The whole variable domain, remainder taken from reference TRBV19 and TRBJ1-5, is DGGITQSPKYLFRKEGQNVTLSCEQNLNHDAMYWYRQDPGQGLRLIYYSQIVNDFQKGDIAEGYSVSREKKESFPLTVTSAQKNPTAFYLCASRRTAGNQPQHFGDGTRLSIL.

The chain recombines TRBV7-9 with TRBJ1-4; no definite D call. This CDR3 is 11 amino acids long. V was cut by 1 base and J by 15 bases, with 9 bases left in between. Germline V lookup: CDR1 SEHNR, CDR2 FQNEAQ (reference sequence). CDR3 bases: TGTGCCAGCAGCTTAGGCCAGGTGGTGTTTTTT. This sequence encodes CASSLGQVVFF.

The chain is built from TRBV19 and TRBJ2-7; no firm D call. CDR1 is LNHDA and CDR2 is SQIVND in the germline V gene (reference sequence). CDR3 length: 13 residues. V shed 0 bases and J shed 3 bases, with 6 bases lying between them. DNA for the CDR3: TGTGCCAGTAGTATAGAAAAGGGCTACGAGCAGTACTTC. Its translation is CASSIEKGYEQYF.

J is TRBJ2-3 and V is TRBV4-1; 8 bases match TRBD1. The CDR3 extends over 20 amino acids. The V gene end was trimmed by 0 bases and the J gene end by 0 bases; junction bases not matched to a gene: 14. CDR1 is MGHRA and CDR2 is YSYEKL in the germline V gene. The CDR3 DNA sequence: TGCGCCAGCAGCCAAGATTATCTTGAAGCTGGACAGGGAAGCACAGATACGCAGTATTTT. Protein product: CASSQDYLEAGQGSTDTQYF.

The chain recombines TRBV6-6 with TRBJ2-5, with TRBD2 matching 8 bases. CDR3 length equals 15 residues. The V and J ends lost 4 bases and 4 bases, in that order; junction bases with no gene match: 8. Germline V gene lookup returns CDR1 MNHNY and CDR2 SVGAGI (reference sequence). The CDR3: CASSSAGTSGETQYF. CDR3 nucleotide sequence: TGTGCCAGCAGTTCCGCCGGGACTAGTGGAGAGACCCAGTACTTC.

The chain links TRBV29-1 to TRBJ2-5; maybe TRBD2 (6 bases). Germline CDR1 is SQVTM and CDR2 is ANQGSEA. Trimming took 6 bases from V and 2 from J, leaving 19 bases between them. The CDR3 has 15 residues. Here the CDR3 reads CSVQSNEGRQETQYF. For the CDR3, the DNA is TGCAGCGTACAGAGCAATGAGGGGAGGCAAGAGACCCAGTACTTC.

This chain joins TRBV14 and TRBJ2-3; unclear D gene. The CDR3 is made up of 16 amino acids. The germline gives CDR1 SGHDN, CDR2 FVKESK. V gave up 4 bases and J gave up 4 bases, with 18 bases separating them. The CDR3 reads CASSPQNRVGADTQYF. The CDR3 DNA is TGTGCCAGCAGCCCACAGAATCGGGTTGGCGCAGATACGCAGTATTTT.

The chain carries TRBV2 and TRBJ2-3, with a possible D match to TRBD2 (7 bases). CDR3 length equals 16 residues. V lost 2 bases and J lost 1, with 13 bases in between. The V gene's germline CDR1 is SNHLY and CDR2 FYNNEI. CDR3 nucleotide sequence: TGTGCCAGCAGTGAAAGGGGGGGATGGGGCACAGATACGCAGTATTTT. Its translation: CASSERGGWGTDTQYF.

The V gene is TRBV19, the J gene TRBJ1-2; 8 nucleotides line up with TRBD1. After removal of 7 bases from V and 4 bases from J, the junction contained 8 bases not matched to a gene. The CDR3 contains 14 residues. Germline V gene data show CDR1 as LNHDA and CDR2 as SQIVND (reference sequence). The CDR3 DNA follows: TGTGCCAGTACCGCTCCGGGACAGGTCTATGGCTACACCTTC. This gives the protein CASTAPGQVYGYTF.

This clone was found a few times. The chain has TRBV13 and TRBJ2-5; 7 positions match TRBD1. Per germline, CDR1 PRHDT and CDR2 FYEKMQ (reference sequence). The V gene end was trimmed by 4 bases and the J gene end by 7 bases; junction bases not matched to a gene: 6. The length of the CDR3 is 13 residues. This CDR3 reads CASSSTGLGTQYF. The CDR3 DNA sequence: TGTGCCAGCAGCTCGACAGGGCTGGGGACCCAGTACTTC.

This clone was recorded once. The gene calls are TRBV4-1 and TRBJ2-1, with 9 bases matching TRBD2. Looked up from germline, CDR1 is MGHRA and CDR2 is YSYEKL. The CDR3 runs 17 residues. The J segment lost 1 base and the V segment lost 6 bases, leaving 10 bases of the junction unmatched. CDR3 sequence reads: CASRLMLAGISYNEQFF. The CDR3 DNA follows: TGCGCCAGCAGGCTGATGCTAGCGGGGATATCCTACAATGAGCAGTTCTTC.

This chain connects TRBV21-1 to TRBJ1-1; the table's D call, TRBD1, was not checked against the DNA. TRBV21-1 is recorded as a pseudogene. The CDR3 loop spans 12 amino acids. CDR3 amino acids: CASSNRDTEAFF. For the CDR3, the DNA is TGTGCCAGCAGTAACAGAGACACTGAAGCTTTCTTT.

The CDR3 loop reads CASSESEGGRDTQYF. The CDR3 coding sequence is TGCGCCAGCAGTGAGTCGGAGGGTGGACGAGATACGCAGTATTTT. The V call is TRBV10-1, the J call TRBJ2-3; the D gene is possibly TRBD2 (6 bases). The CDR3 runs 15 residues. Deletions cut 0 bases from V and 5 bases from J, with 12 bases between. Germline-derived CDR1 and CDR2 are WNHNN and SYGVQD (reference sequence).

The genes are TRBV6-6 and TRBJ2-7; D assignment may be TRBD1 or TRBD2 (6 bases each). Trimming left V 7 bases short and J 2 bases short, with 15 bases between. Germline lookup yields CDR1 MNHNY and CDR2 SVGAGI (reference sequence). This CDR3 spans 14 amino acids. The CDR3 loop reads CASKRGDKTYEQYF. The CDR3 region has the DNA TGTGCCAGCAAAAGGGGGGACAAGACCTACGAGCAGTACTTC.

Remarks on this clone: The same CDR3 also results from other DNA sequences found in this sample. The genes are TRBV27 and TRBJ1-6; D gene unclear. Germline loops: CDR1 MNHEY, CDR2 SMNVEV (reference sequence). The V end lost 3 bases, the J end lost 0 bases, and 12 bases lay between the germline ends. The CDR3 loop spans 17 amino acids. The CDR3 DNA reads TGTGCCAGCAGTTTCAACCCTACGAGCTCCTATAATTCACCCCTCCACTTT. Translating gives CASSFNPTSSYNSPLHF.

The V gene is TRBV11-2, the J gene TRBJ2-2; no definite D call. Germline-derived CDR1 and CDR2 are SGHAT and FQNNGV. The V gene lost 6 bases and the J gene lost 0 bases, with 11 bases spanning the gap. The CDR3 covers 15 residues. In nucleotides, the CDR3 is TGTGCCAGCAGGCGACCTGGATCGAACACCGGGGAGCTGTTTTTT. Translation gives CASRRPGSNTGELFF.

The V and J genes are TRBV9 and TRBJ1-2; no firm D call. This CDR3 spans 15 amino acids. Germline V CDR1 and CDR2: SGDLS, YYNGEE. Between the trimmed V and J ends, which lost 4 bases and 8 bases, there was a span of 21 bases. CDR3 bases: TGTGCCAGCAGCCCCCCGGAGGGAAGCCCCTTCGGCTACACCTTC. It translates to CASSPPEGSPFGYTF.

V gene TRBV5-1 combines with J gene TRBJ2-3; TRBD1 aligns across 9 bases. The CDR3 is made up of 15 amino acids. Germline V lookup: CDR1 SGHRS, CDR2 YFSETQ. V lost 4 bases to trimming and J lost 2 bases; unmatched junction nucleotides: 5. CDR3 coding DNA: TGCGCCAGCAGCCCGGACAGGGGTACCACAGATACGCAGTATTTT. It yields the protein CASSPDRGTTDTQYF.

In its sample, this clone was seen a few times. The rearrangement links TRBV29-1 to TRBJ1-1, with a possible D match to TRBD1 (5 bases). This CDR3 has 13 residues. The ends were cut back, 6 bases at V and 4 bases at J, with 15 bases in the middle. Germline loops: CDR1 SQVTM, CDR2 ANQGSEA. In DNA, the CDR3 is TGCAGCGTCGCTCAAGGCCAGGGCACTGAAGCTTTCTTT. Translating it yields CSVAQGQGTEAFF.

This clone was seen only a few times. The chain couples TRBV10-3 to TRBJ2-1, with D possibly being TRBD1 or TRBD2 (5 bases each). This CDR3 is built from 12 residues. Trimming removed 4 bases at V and 9 bases at J, with 10 bases between. Germline CDR1 reads ENHRY; CDR2 reads SYGVKD. The CDR3: CAISGGTGEQFF. In DNA form, the CDR3 reads TGTGCCATCAGTGGGGGGACGGGTGAGCAGTTCTTC.

V usage is TRBV5-1 and J usage is TRBJ1-5; no firm D call. Per germline, CDR1 SGHRS and CDR2 YFSETQ. The length of the CDR3 is 14 residues. Trimming shortened V by 0 bases and J by 2 bases, and 6 bases separated the two germline ends. CDR3 protein: CASSLGNGNQPQHF. CDR3 coding DNA: TGCGCCAGCAGCTTGGGGAATGGCAATCAGCCCCAGCATTTT.

This rearrangement joins TRBV25-1 to TRBJ1-1; D gene ambiguous. Trimming cost V 0 bases and J 7 bases, with 9 bases left between them. The CDR3 is 13 amino acids. Germline CDR1 reads MGHDK; CDR2 reads SYGVNS. The CDR3 is CASSEYGRNEAFF. DNA for the CDR3: TGTGCCAGCAGTGAATATGGCAGGAATGAAGCTTTCTTT.

The genes are TRBV7-9 and TRBJ2-7, with 7 bases matching TRBD2. The ends lost 5 bases at V and 2 bases at J; junction bases unmatched: 12. Germline V CDR1 and CDR2: SEHNR, FQNEAQ (reference sequence). CDR3 length: 16 residues. The CDR3 spells CASSPFGGSGAYEQYF. The CDR3 nucleotides read TGTGCCAGCAGCCCCTTTGGCGGGAGCGGGGCCTACGAGCAGTACTTC.

V usage is TRBV5-1 and J usage is TRBJ1-1, with 8 nucleotides matching TRBD1. J lost 4 bases, V lost 5 bases, and 19 bases had no gene match. The length of the CDR3 is 18 residues. Germline lookup yields CDR1 SGHRS and CDR2 YFSETQ. CDR3 region: CASRGDRSTHEGGTEAFF. For the CDR3, the DNA is TGCGCCAGCAGAGGGGACAGGTCTACCCATGAAGGAGGCACTGAAGCTTTCTTT.

The V gene is TRBV6-1, the J gene TRBJ2-7; 9 bases line up with TRBD1. Germline V lookup: CDR1 MNHNS, CDR2 SASEGT. The CDR3 has 14 amino acids. The V segment lost 10 bases and the J segment 3 bases; nucleotides outside the gene matches: 10. For the CDR3, the DNA is TGTGCCACCAAAAAGGACAGGGGCTTCTACGAGCAGTACTTC. It yields the protein CATKKDRGFYEQYF.

V is TRBV2 and J is TRBJ1-4; 9 nucleotides line up with TRBD1. This CDR3 is 17 amino acids long. Germline V gives CDR1 SNHLY, CDR2 FYNNEI. V dropped 6 bases and J dropped 4; count of bases not matched to a gene: 12. The CDR3 loop is CASRTTGGFLINEKLFF. The CDR3 bases are TGTGCCAGCAGAACGACAGGGGGATTCCTTATTAATGAAAAACTGTTTTTT.

The genes are TRBV11-2 and TRBJ2-2; TRBD1 might be the D (6 bases). Deletions cut 6 bases from V and 4 bases from J, with 15 bases between. Germline loops: CDR1 SGHAT, CDR2 FQNNGV. The CDR3 has 15 residues. Written as DNA, the CDR3 is TGTGCCAGCAGTGGACAGAGGATATCCACCGGGGAGCTGTTTTTT. This encodes CASSGQRISTGELFF.

V and J are TRBV11-2 and TRBJ2-7, with TRBD1 matching over 7 bases. The germline gives CDR1 SGHAT, CDR2 FQNNGV. The CDR3 totals 16 residues. J lost 2 bases, V lost 4 bases, and 11 bases had no gene match. The CDR3 DNA is TGTGCCAGCAGCTCCACTCTAGGGGGCAAGCCCTACGAGCAGTACTTC. Translated, it gives CASSSTLGGKPYEQYF.

This clone has only a few counts. This rearrangement joins TRBV5-5 to TRBJ2-2; 7 bases align to TRBD1. V lost 5 bases to trimming and J lost 0 bases; unmatched junction nucleotides: 7. CDR3 length: 16 amino acids. Germline-derived CDR1 and CDR2 are SGHKS and YYEKEE (reference sequence). The CDR3 DNA sequence: TGTGCCAGCAGTAGGCCGGGACAGACGAACACCGGGGAGCTGTTTTTT. Translated: CASSRPGQTNTGELFF.

The chain couples TRBV2 to TRBJ2-3, with 8 bases that match TRBD2. CDR3 length equals 17 residues. Per germline, CDR1 SNHLY and CDR2 FYNNEI. V shed 4 bases, J shed 4 bases, and the junction held 13 bases outside the gene matches. The chain's CDR3 is CASSVEREWGGADTQYF. CDR3 bases: TGTGCCAGCAGTGTGGAGCGGGAGTGGGGGGGGGCAGATACGCAGTATTTT.